This TCR beta chain was captured in a study of blood T cell repertoires in COVID-19. Only in-frame clones appear in the TCRdb table, and some are missing; sequencing was by immunoSEQ multiplex PCR. There are approximately 270,000 clones in the sample; 80% to 85% occur only once, and 15% to 18% lies in the top ten. The CDR3 has 12 amino acids. V gave up 6 bases and J gave up 8 bases; unmatched junction bases: 6. CDR1 is MDHEN, CDR2 SYDVKM, per germline. This chain uses TRBV28 with TRBJ1-1; 7 bases are shared with TRBD1. Sequencing input: peripheral blood. This sequence was found in a person between 65 and 79 years old with COVID-19, enrolled during active disease. CDR3 in amino acids: CASRSQGVEAFF. CDR3 bases: TGTGCCAGCAGGTCTCAGGGGGTGGAAGCTTTCTTT. Drawing the rest from reference TRBV28 and TRBJ1-1, the complete variable domain is DVKVTQSSRYLVKRTGEKVFLECVQDMDHENMFWYRQDPGLGLRLIYFSYDVKMKEKGDIPEGYSVSREKKERFSLILESASTNQTSMYLCASRSQGVEAFFGQGTRLTVV.